This TCR beta chain appears in the sequencing data of a study of glioma-infiltrating T cells after dendritic cell vaccination. The overall study: Patients received three intradermal dendritic cell vaccine injections at biweekly intervals.

Time point in this sample: after dendritic cell vaccination, including at tumor progression/relapse. The count of this clone is one. The primer mix had 60 V beta and 13 J beta primers. Clones were read by immunoSEQ multiplex PCR, and TCRdb kept only the in-frame ones, dropping some. The table shows 75,000 to 95,000 clones, with about nine tenths occurring only once. The clonotype originates from a human donor with glioblastoma. The specimen comprised blood, sampled after dendritic cell vaccination.

CDR3 residues: CASSEQGATEAFF. CDR3 sequence (DNA): TGTGCCAGCAGCGAACAGGGGGCCACTGAAGCTTTCTTT. The chain couples TRBV9 to TRBJ1-1; 9 bases agree with TRBD1. There are 13 residues in the CDR3. With 3 bases clipped from V and 4 bases from J, the junction kept 1 base outside the gene matches. CDR1 is SGDLS, CDR2 YYNGEE, per germline.